This is a list of T cell receptor beta chains from one sample in a study of OX40 agonist ivuxolimab in advanced cancers. This table comes from immunoSEQ multiplex PCR, and its TCRdb copy is limited to in-frame clones, with some not included. The sample contains tens of thousands of clones, approximately 83% of which appear only once. This specimen consisted of CD4+ or CD8+ T cells sorted from blood, obtained in a trial of the OX40 agonist ivuxolimab. The origin of the receptors is an adult with an advanced solid tumor such as melanoma, head and neck, liver or kidney cancer. Each CDR3 is given without its conserved first and last residue. Fields, in order: V gene, CDR3 protein.

TRBV4-1,ASSQSQGIGYT
TRBV29-1,SGRLAGNTGELF
TRBV27,ASSFVGTDTQY
TRBV5-1,ASSGHRGSGANVLT
TRBV18,ASSPRRPGQRDGELF
TRBV9,ASSVFTKSSYNEQF
TRBV5-1,ASSLASGGPYEQY
TRBV6-5,ASSYSSFRAYNEQF
TRBV7-9,ASSSGDRGGHNNSPLH
TRBV7-7,ASSPGASGGAYEQY
TRBV28,ASSFLGHIATEAF
TRBV19,ASMPATYDRVRQPQH
TRBV28,ASSLGVGDSGYEQY
TRBV27,ASSLSIRAGGLYEQY
TRBV12-5,ASGSPPAEQY
TRBV5-6,ASSLVGGAKNEQF
TRBV5-1,ASSPGTVYAGELF
TRBV5-4,ASSSPDRADGYGYT
TRBV2,AGTGGPRQF
TRBV12-5,ASVLMGGGGYT
TRBV5-1,ASSMTLAGGETQY
TRBV6-6,ASTYGQGLPLH
TRBV4-1,ASSQDQGRSGNTIY
TRBV16,ASSETRRGVGTDTQY
TRBV6-6,ASSPTALYGYT
TRBV7-8,ASSPIAGAGYEQY
TRBV19,ASRRQGSVNTEAF
TRBV2,ASTRAGNQPQH
TRBV5-6,ASSLLSYHPGYNEQF
TRBV27,ASSFGQGNWKLF
TRBV11-2,ASSHRGQPVETQY